This entry describes one T cell receptor (beta chain). Its antigen remains unknown. The method, 5' RACE with UMI labels, was used to prepare the TRB cDNA libraries. TCRdb reanalyzed the 5' RACE reads, giving one entry per CDR3 protein sequence and no DNA. Here the sample table reports about 57,000 distinct CDR3 sequences. Per germline, CDR1 MNHNY and CDR2 SVGAGI (reference sequence). This CDR3 comprises 16 residues. This sample is drawn from a study of CXCR3-negative and CXCR3-positive naive CD8 T cells. Study results and caveats: Naive cells positive for CXCR3 carried more hydrophobic TRB CDR3s than CXCR3-negative ones. For the naive subsets, surface CD5 was similar, and TCR strength was inferred from TRB CDR3 properties.

The chain recombines TRBV6-6 with TRBJ2-5; TCRdb's D gene call, TRBD2, goes unchecked for lack of DNA. The sequenced material came from naive CXCR3+ CD8+ T cells from blood. Documented subset: CD45RO-CCR7+CD27+CD95- naive CD8+ T cells expressing CXCR3 (TNR3+). This receptor was taken from a human donor in good health. Some clones in this sample may be carry-over from other donors' samples. The chain's CDR3 is CASSYPSERGQETQYF.